This T cell receptor (beta chain) was captured in a study of blood T cell repertoires in COVID-19. Study overall: Sources were T cells, B-cell-depleted T cells, or PBMCs; the material itself was cDNA or gDNA.

The CDR3 contains 14 residues. Losses at the gene ends were 4 bases for V and 4 bases for J; bases not matched to a gene: 4. Germline V gene lookup returns CDR1 SGDLS and CDR2 YYNGEE. Clones were read by immunoSEQ multiplex PCR, and TCRdb kept only the in-frame ones, dropping some. This table has approximately 190,000 clones, 80% to 85% appearing once. The origin of this receptor is a woman between 25 and 40 years old with acute or convalescent COVID-19. Source material: peripheral blood. This sequence joins TRBV9 and TRBJ1-1, with TRBD1 matching over 10 bases. CDR3: CASSPGQGSTEAFF. The CDR3 region has the DNA TGTGCCAGCAGCCCGGGACAGGGGAGCACTGAAGCTTTCTTT.